The rows below give T cell receptor beta chains drawn from one sample of a study of CD8+ T cells in alopecia areata. Sequencing used immunoSEQ multiplex PCR; TCRdb keeps in-frame clones, though not all of them. Among about 150,000 clones listed, roughly 50% were seen once. This sample comprised CD8+ T cells sorted from blood, obtained at week 4, from a patient treated with tofacitinib. All receptors come from a human donor with alopecia areata. Both conserved end residues are part of each CDR3. Fields, in order: CDR3 DNA, CDR3 protein, V gene, J gene, D gene, clone size. D genes are given only for firm matches. Part of the rows lack a size; the others show once, few, many or a class for expanded clones.

TGTGCCTGGAGTCACGACAGCTCTGGGGCCAACGTCCTGACTTTC	CAWSHDSSGANVLTF	TRBV30	TRBJ2-6	.	few
TGTGCCAGCAGCCCGGGAGGAGGTGGAAACACCATATATTTT	CASSPGGGGNTIYF	TRBV7-9	TRBJ1-3	.	.
TGCGCCAGCAGCTTGGGCCCAAGCTCCTACGAGCAGTACTTC	CASSLGPSSYEQYF	TRBV5-1	TRBJ2-7	.	few
TGTGCCAGCAGCACAGCCCCGACAACCGAGCAGTACTTC	CASSTAPTTEQYF	TRBV7-8	TRBJ2-7	.	.
TGTGCCAGCAGTTACAGGCCTGAGAGCACAGATACGCAGTATTTT	CASSYRPESTDTQYF	TRBV6-6	TRBJ2-3	.	once
TGTGCCAGCAGCCTAGGGGACCTCAATGGCTACACCTTC	CASSLGDLNGYTF	TRBV7-9	TRBJ1-2	.	few
TGTGCCAGCAGTGAAGCCGCCGCTTCTGAGGCCCAGTACTTC	CASSEAAASEAQYF	TRBV2	TRBJ2-5	.	.
TGTGCCACCAGCAGCCGGGACAATATTATCTACGAGCAGTACTTC	CATSSRDNIIYEQYF	TRBV15	TRBJ2-7	.	.
TGTGCCAGCAGCGCCGGGAGTAACACTGAAGCTTTCTTT	CASSAGSNTEAFF	TRBV9	TRBJ1-1	.	few
TGTGCCAGTTTGGACAGCCTCACCGGGGAGCTGTTTTTT	CASLDSLTGELFF	TRBV6-6	TRBJ2-2	.	few
TGTGCCAGCAGCCGAGGACACCTTTTCCTTTACACTGAAGCTTTCTTT	CASSRGHLFLYTEAFF	TRBV2	TRBJ1-1	.	.
TGTGCCAGCACGGGCACCGGGGAGCTGTTTTTT	CASTGTGELFF	TRBV4-2	TRBJ2-2	.	few
TGTGCCAGCAGCTTATCGGCGTACTACGAGCAGTACTTC	CASSLSAYYEQYF	TRBV11-1	TRBJ2-7	.	.
TGTGCCAGCAGCTTAGCGGGCGGGGGGGCGAGGAATGAGCAGTTCTTC	CASSLAGGGARNEQFF	TRBV13	TRBJ2-1	TRBD2	.
TGCGCCAGCAGCTATCAGGATAATTCACCCCTCCACTTT	CASSYQDNSPLHF	TRBV10-2	TRBJ1-6	.	.
TGCGCCAGCAGCTTATATCCACGTTCCTACGAGCAGTACTTC	CASSLYPRSYEQYF	TRBV5-1	TRBJ2-7	.	few
TGTGCCAGCAGCTGGGACAGGGTGATCTATGGCTACACCTTC	CASSWDRVIYGYTF	TRBV5-6	TRBJ1-2	TRBD1	.
TGTGCCAGCAGCGTAACGACACCGGGCGACGGAAACACCATATATTTT	CASSVTTPGDGNTIYF	TRBV13	TRBJ1-3	.	.
TGTGCCAGCAAAGGGTCGAACTATGGCTACACCTTC	CASKGSNYGYTF	TRBV6-5	TRBJ1-2	.	.
TGTGCCAGCAGCCTCAGGGGCCAAGAGACCCAGTACTTC	CASSLRGQETQYF	TRBV7-8	TRBJ2-5	.	.
TGTGCCTGTGATGAAGGACAGGAAAGAAACTATGGCTACACCTTC	CACDEGQERNYGYTF	TRBV30	TRBJ1-2	TRBD1	.
TGTGCCTCGAACCGCCAGGGGGCCTCCTACAATGAGCAGTTCTTC	CASNRQGASYNEQFF	TRBV30	TRBJ2-1	TRBD1	.
TGTGCCAGCAGTGAAGGGGCAGGACCCAGCATCTACGAGCAGTACTTC	CASSEGAGPSIYEQYF	TRBV6-1	TRBJ2-7	.	once
TGTGCCAGCAGCTTAGTTTCGGGGGACTTTGAAGCTTTCTTT	CASSLVSGDFEAFF	TRBV7-9	TRBJ1-1	.	.
TGTGCCAGCAGCTTAGATGCAGTTGATGAAGCTTTCTTT	CASSLDAVDEAFF	TRBV7-2	TRBJ1-1	.	.
TGTGCCAGCAGCTTGGGGACAGGGGACCAAGAGACCCAGTACTTC	CASSLGTGDQETQYF	TRBV5-8	TRBJ2-5	TRBD1	large
TGTGCCAGCAGTTACGACGACAGGGCCCCACAAGAGACCCAGTACTTC	CASSYDDRAPQETQYF	TRBV6-5	TRBJ2-5	TRBD1	.
TGTGCCATCCAGAGCTTTGGCACCGGGGAGCTGTTTTTT	CAIQSFGTGELFF	TRBV19	TRBJ2-2	.	few
TGTGCCAGCAGCCCAGATCCCGCCAATTCACCCCTCCACTTT	CASSPDPANSPLHF	TRBV9	TRBJ1-6	.	.
TGTGCCAGCATGGGATCGGTAGAGACCCAGTACTTC	CASMGSVETQYF	TRBV2	TRBJ2-5	.	.
TGTGCCAGCAGCCAAGTGGTAGGGACCGCGTCCTACGAGCAGTACTTC	CASSQVVGTASYEQYF	TRBV4-2	TRBJ2-7	.	few
TGTGCCAGCAGCCAAGTCTTTAAAGGGCTCATCAACACTGAAGCTTTCTTT	CASSQVFKGLINTEAFF	TRBV4-2	TRBJ1-1	.	.
TGTGCCAGCAGTCTTCTTTCGAGGACAGGGCTCTACGAGCAGTACTTC	CASSLLSRTGLYEQYF	TRBV27	TRBJ2-7	TRBD1	.
TGTGCCACCAGCGCGAGGAGTTTTTCCTACAATGAGCAGTTCTTC	CATSARSFSYNEQFF	TRBV15	TRBJ2-1	.	.
TGCGCCAGCAGCCAAGATGGGTACGAGCAGTACTTC	CASSQDGYEQYF	TRBV4-1	TRBJ2-7	.	few
TGTGCTAGTGGTTCGGGACAGGGGTTATACGAGCAGTACTTC	CASGSGQGLYEQYF	TRBV12-5	TRBJ2-7	TRBD1	.
TGTGCCAGTAGTTGGGCATCCGCTAACTATGGCTACACCTTC	CASSWASANYGYTF	TRBV19	TRBJ1-2	.	few
TGCGCCAGCAGCTTGGCCGGACAGTTGGAGACCCAGTACTTC	CASSLAGQLETQYF	TRBV5-1	TRBJ2-5	.	few
TGCAGCGTTGTCAACCCATTCCCCTACGAGCAGTACTTC	CSVVNPFPYEQYF	TRBV29-1	TRBJ2-7	.	once
TGTGCCTGGACCAATTACAATGAGCAGTTCTTC	CAWTNYNEQFF	TRBV30	TRBJ2-1	.	.
TGTGCCAGCAGCACCCAGACAGGGGAAGCTAACTATGGCTACACCTTC	CASSTQTGEANYGYTF	TRBV7-9	TRBJ1-2	TRBD1	.
TGTGCCAGCAGCCAAGATACGGTTTGGGGCAGAGGCACCGGGGAGCTGTTTTTT	CASSQDTVWGRGTGELFF	TRBV14	TRBJ2-2	.	few
TGTGCCAGCAGCTTAAAGGTTGTTGGAGATACGCAGTATTTT	CASSLKVVGDTQYF	TRBV7-8	TRBJ2-3	.	.
TGTGCCAGCAGCCAAGACGCGGGGCAGGCGATCCCCTACACCTTC	CASSQDAGQAIPYTF	TRBV4-2	TRBJ1-2	.	.
TGTGCCTGGAGTTTGGAGGGGAATCAGCCCCAGCATTTT	CAWSLEGNQPQHF	TRBV30	TRBJ1-5	.	.
TGCAGCGTTGAAGAATTTGGACAGGGAGCCTACGAGCAGTACTTC	CSVEEFGQGAYEQYF	TRBV29-1	TRBJ2-7	TRBD1	once
TGTGCCATCAGGGACAACTCTGGGGCCAACGTCCTGACTTTC	CAIRDNSGANVLTF	TRBV10-3	TRBJ2-6	.	.
TGCAGCGCCGTGTCACTAACAAACACCGGGGAGCTGTTTTTT	CSAVSLTNTGELFF	TRBV29-1	TRBJ2-2	.	few
TGTGCCAGCAGTTTGCGGGGGGCCCACAATGAGCAGTTCTTC	CASSLRGAHNEQFF	TRBV27	TRBJ2-1	TRBD2	.